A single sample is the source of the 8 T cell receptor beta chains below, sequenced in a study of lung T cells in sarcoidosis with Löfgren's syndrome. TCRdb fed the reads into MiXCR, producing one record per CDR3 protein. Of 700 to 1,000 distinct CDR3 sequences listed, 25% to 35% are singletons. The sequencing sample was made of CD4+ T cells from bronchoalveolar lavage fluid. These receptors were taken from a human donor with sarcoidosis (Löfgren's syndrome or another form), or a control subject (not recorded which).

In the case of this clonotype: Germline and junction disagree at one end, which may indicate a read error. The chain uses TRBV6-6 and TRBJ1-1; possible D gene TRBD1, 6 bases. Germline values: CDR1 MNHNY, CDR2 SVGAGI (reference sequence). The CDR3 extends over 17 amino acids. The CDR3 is CTSSLLAGATLNTEAFF. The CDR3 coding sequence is TGCACCAGCAGTTTACTAGCGGGGGCGACCTTGAACACTGAAGCTTTCTTT.

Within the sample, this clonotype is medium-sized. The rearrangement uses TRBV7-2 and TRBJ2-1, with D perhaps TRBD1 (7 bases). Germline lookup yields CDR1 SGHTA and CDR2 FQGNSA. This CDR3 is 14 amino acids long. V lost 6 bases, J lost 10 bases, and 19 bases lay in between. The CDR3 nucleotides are TGTGCCAGCAGTCCAGACCTCAGGGGGGAAGAGCAGTTCTTC. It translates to CASSPDLRGEEQFF.

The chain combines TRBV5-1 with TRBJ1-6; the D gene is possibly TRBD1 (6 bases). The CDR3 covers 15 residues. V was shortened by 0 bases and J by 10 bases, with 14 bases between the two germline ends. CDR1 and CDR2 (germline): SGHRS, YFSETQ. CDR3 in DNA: TGCGCCAGCAGCTTGGATGGCGGGGGACAATCACCCCTCCACTTT. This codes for CASSLDGGGQSPLHF.

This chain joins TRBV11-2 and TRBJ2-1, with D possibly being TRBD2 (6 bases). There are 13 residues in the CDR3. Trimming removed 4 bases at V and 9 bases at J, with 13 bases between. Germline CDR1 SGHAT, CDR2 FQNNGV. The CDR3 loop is CASSWGGECEQFF. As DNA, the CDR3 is TGTGCCAGCAGCTGGGGAGGAGAGTGTGAGCAGTTCTTC. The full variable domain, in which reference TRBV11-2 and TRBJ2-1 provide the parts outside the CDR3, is EAGVAQSPRYKIIEKRQSVAFWCNPISGHATLYWYQQILGQGPKLLIQFQNNGVVDDSQLPKDRFSAERLKGVDSTLKIQPAKLEDSAVYLCASSWGGECEQFFGPGTRLTVL.

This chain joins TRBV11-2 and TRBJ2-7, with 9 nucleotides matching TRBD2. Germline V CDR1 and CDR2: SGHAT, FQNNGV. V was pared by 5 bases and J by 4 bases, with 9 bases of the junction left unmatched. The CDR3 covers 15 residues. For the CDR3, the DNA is TGTGCCAGCAGCCCGACTAGCGGTGCACTATACGAGCAGTACTTC. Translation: CASSPTSGALYEQYF. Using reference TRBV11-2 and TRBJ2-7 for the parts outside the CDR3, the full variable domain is EAGVAQSPRYKIIEKRQSVAFWCNPISGHATLYWYQQILGQGPKLLIQFQNNGVVDDSQLPKDRFSAERLKGVDSTLKIQPAKLEDSAVYLCASSPTSGALYEQYFGPGTRLTVT.

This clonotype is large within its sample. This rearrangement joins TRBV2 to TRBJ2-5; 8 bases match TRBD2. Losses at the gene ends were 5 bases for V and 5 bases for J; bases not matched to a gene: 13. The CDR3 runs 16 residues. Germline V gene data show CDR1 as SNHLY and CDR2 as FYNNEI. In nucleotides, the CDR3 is TGTGCCAGCAGTTCGGCGGGACTAGGGGACGGGGAGACCCAGTACTTC. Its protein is CASSSAGLGDGETQYF.

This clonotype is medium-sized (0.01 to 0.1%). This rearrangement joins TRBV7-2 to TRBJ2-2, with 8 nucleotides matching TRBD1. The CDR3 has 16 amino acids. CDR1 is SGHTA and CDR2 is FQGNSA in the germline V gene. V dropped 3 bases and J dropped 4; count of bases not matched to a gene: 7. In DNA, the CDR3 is TGTGCCAGCAGCTTCGACAGGGGAGTCGGCACCGGGGAGCTGTTTTTT. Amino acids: CASSFDRGVGTGELFF.

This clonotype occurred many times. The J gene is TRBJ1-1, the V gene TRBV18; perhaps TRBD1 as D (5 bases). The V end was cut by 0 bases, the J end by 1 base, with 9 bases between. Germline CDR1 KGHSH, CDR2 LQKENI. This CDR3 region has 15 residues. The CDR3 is CASSPPQGENTEAFF. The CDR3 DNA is TGTGCCAGCTCACCACCTCAGGGAGAGAACACTGAAGCTTTCTTT.